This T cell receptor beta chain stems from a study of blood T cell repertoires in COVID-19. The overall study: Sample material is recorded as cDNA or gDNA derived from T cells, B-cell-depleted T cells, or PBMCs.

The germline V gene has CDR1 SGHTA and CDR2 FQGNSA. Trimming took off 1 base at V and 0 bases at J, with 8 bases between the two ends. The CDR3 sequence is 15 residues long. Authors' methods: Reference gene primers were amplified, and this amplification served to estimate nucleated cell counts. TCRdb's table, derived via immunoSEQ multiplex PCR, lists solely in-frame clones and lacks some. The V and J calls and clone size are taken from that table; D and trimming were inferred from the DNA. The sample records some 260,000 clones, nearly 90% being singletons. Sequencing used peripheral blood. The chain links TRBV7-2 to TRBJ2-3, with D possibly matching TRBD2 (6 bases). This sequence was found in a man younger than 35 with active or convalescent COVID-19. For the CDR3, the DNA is TGTGCCAGCAGCTTAGGACTAGGGAGCACAGATACGCAGTATTTT. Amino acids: CASSLGLGSTDTQYF.